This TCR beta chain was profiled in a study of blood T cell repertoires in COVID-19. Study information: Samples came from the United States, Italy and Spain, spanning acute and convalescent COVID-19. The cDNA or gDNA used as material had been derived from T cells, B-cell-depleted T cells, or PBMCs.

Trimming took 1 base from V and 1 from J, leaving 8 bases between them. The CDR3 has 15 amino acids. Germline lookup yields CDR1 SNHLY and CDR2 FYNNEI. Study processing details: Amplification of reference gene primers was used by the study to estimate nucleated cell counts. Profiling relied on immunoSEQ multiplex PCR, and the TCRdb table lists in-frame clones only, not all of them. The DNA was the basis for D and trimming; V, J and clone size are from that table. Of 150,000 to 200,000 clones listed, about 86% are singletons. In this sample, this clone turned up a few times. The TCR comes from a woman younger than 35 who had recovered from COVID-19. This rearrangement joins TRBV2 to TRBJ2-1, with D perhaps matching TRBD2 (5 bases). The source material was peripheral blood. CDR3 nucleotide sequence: TGTGCCAGCAGTGAAGAGAGCGGTTCCTACAATGAGCAGTTCTTC. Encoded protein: CASSEESGSYNEQFF. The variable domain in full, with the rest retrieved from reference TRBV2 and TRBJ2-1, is EPEVTQTPSHQVTQMGQEVILRCVPISNHLYFYWYRQILGQKVEFLVSFYNNEISEKSEIFDDQFSVERPDGSNFTLKIRSTKLEDSAMYFCASSEESGSYNEQFFGPGTRLTVL.